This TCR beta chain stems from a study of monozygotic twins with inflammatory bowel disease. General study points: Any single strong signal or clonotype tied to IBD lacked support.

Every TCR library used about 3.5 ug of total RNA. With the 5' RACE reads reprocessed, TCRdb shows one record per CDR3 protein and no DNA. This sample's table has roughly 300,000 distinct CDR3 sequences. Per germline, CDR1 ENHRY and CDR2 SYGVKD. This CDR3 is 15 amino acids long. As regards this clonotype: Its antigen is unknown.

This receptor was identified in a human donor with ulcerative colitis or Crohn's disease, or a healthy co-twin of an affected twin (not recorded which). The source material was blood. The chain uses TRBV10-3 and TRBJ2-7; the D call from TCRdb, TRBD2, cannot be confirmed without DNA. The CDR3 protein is CAISPGASDTYEQYF.